The next 20 T cell receptor beta chains were all read from a single sample in a study of CD8 T cells in ankylosing spondylitis. TCRdb reprocessed the 5' RACE reads via MiXCR and lists one record per CDR3 protein. The sample has around 340,000 distinct CDR3 sequences; roughly 20% are singletons. Source material: blood, either unsorted or a sorted T cell fraction (not recorded which). These receptors were taken from a male donor with ankylosing spondylitis or in good health (not recorded which).

The chain joins TRBV5-6 to TRBJ2-2; D call uncertain. Looked up from germline, CDR1 is SGHDT and CDR2 is YYEEEE. The V gene lost 1 base and the J gene lost 3 bases, with 13 bases spanning the gap. The CDR3 is 16 amino acids. The CDR3 spells CASSLNVGPYTGELFF. In DNA form, the CDR3 reads TGTGCCAGCAGCTTGAATGTGGGTCCTTACACCGGGGAGCTGTTTTTT.

This rearrangement joins TRBV20-1 to TRBJ2-1; tentatively, D is TRBD2 (6 bases). The CDR3 runs to 13 residues. CDR1 and CDR2 from the germline V gene are DFQATT and SNEGSKA (reference sequence). The V and J ends lost 6 bases and 5 bases respectively, with 14 bases between them. The DNA for the CDR3 is TGCAGTGCCAGACCGGGGGTGCACAATGAGCAGTTCTTC. Protein sequence: CSARPGVHNEQFF.

The chain combines TRBV2 with TRBJ1-2; no firm D call. The CDR3 is 15 amino acids. Germline lookup yields CDR1 SNHLY and CDR2 FYNNEI. Trimming took off 4 bases at V and 2 bases at J, with 14 bases between the two ends. In DNA, the CDR3 is TGTGCCAGCAGTGTAATCGAGACGGGGAACTATGGCTACACCTTC. This encodes CASSVIETGNYGYTF.

V and J are TRBV10-3 and TRBJ2-2, with D possibly matching TRBD2 (6 bases). Germline V gives CDR1 ENHRY, CDR2 SYGVKD. This CDR3 is built from 17 residues. V dropped 3 bases and J dropped 7 bases, with 21 bases sitting between them. CDR3 coding DNA: TGTGCCATCAGTGACGGAGGGCAGGCGACACTTAGCGGGGAGCTGTTTTTT. Its translation is CAISDGGQATLSGELFF.

This chain uses TRBV12-3 or TRBV12-4 with TRBJ1-2, with D tentatively TRBD1 (5 bases). V was pared by 1 base and J by 4 bases, with 13 bases between. The CDR3 loop spans 15 amino acids. This CDR3 reads CASSLGRAFTYGYTF. For the CDR3, the DNA is TGTGCCAGCAGTTTAGGCAGGGCCTTCACCTATGGCTACACCTTC.

The chain combines TRBV11-2 with TRBJ1-4; no definite D call. The CDR3 length is 18 residues. Germline values: CDR1 SGHAT, CDR2 FQNNGV. Trimming removed 2 bases from V and 3 bases from J, with 19 bases in between. CDR3 loop: CASSLYPNSVNPNEKLFF. In DNA, the CDR3 is TGTGCCAGCAGCTTATACCCCAACTCCGTGAACCCTAATGAAAAACTGTTTTTT.

This clonotype was recorded a few times. V usage is TRBV2 and J usage is TRBJ2-1, with 15 positions matching TRBD2. CDR1 is SNHLY and CDR2 is FYNNEI in the germline V gene. The trim removed 7 bases at V and 7 bases at J, leaving 11 bases unmatched. This CDR3 comprises 17 residues. The CDR3 DNA is TGTGCCAGCATCCAAAGAGCGGGACTAGCGGGGGGAAATGAGCAGTTCTTC. This translates into CASIQRAGLAGGNEQFF.

A few counts support this clonotype. CDR3 sequence: CASSLGLGGAFF. The CDR3 region has the DNA TGTGCCAGCAGTTTAGGCTTGGGGGGAGCTTTCTTT. The chain links TRBV12-3 or TRBV12-4 to TRBJ1-1; tentatively, D is TRBD1 (5 bases). CDR3 length equals 12 residues. Deletions cut 1 base from V and 10 bases from J, with 10 bases between.

The chain uses TRBV3-1 and TRBJ2-3; 7 bases agree with TRBD2. The V gene's germline CDR1 is LGHDT and CDR2 YNNKEL (reference sequence). J lost 5 bases, V lost 1 base, and 9 bases had no gene match. The CDR3 is 16 residues long. CDR3 sequence reads: CASSQVPSGEEDTQYF. DNA for the CDR3: TGTGCCAGCAGCCAAGTACCCAGCGGGGAGGAAGATACGCAGTATTTT.

This chain joins TRBV12-3 or TRBV12-4 and TRBJ1-2; weak D call: TRBD1 (6 bases). With 5 bases removed from V and 0 bases from J, the gap between germline ends came to 13 bases. The CDR3 is 15 residues long. The CDR3 loop reads CASSGTGGANYGYTF. CDR3 nucleotide sequence: TGTGCCAGCAGTGGCACGGGGGGCGCTAACTATGGCTACACCTTC.

V usage is TRBV6-2 or TRBV6-3 and J usage is TRBJ2-5, with a tentative D call TRBD2 (6 bases). Germline CDR1 and CDR2: MNHEY and SVGEGT. The V end was cut by 0 bases, the J end by 2 bases, with 10 bases between. The CDR3 is 15 amino acids. CDR3 residues: CASSYSTLAQETQYF. The CDR3 DNA sequence: TGTGCCAGCAGTTACTCTACTCTAGCGCAAGAGACCCAGTACTTC.

This clonotype occurred many times. The chain employs TRBV5-6 and TRBJ2-3; D is perhaps TRBD1 or TRBD2 (5 bases each). Trimming cost V 0 bases and J 0 bases, with 8 bases left between them. This CDR3 spans 15 amino acids. Germline CDR1 SGHDT, CDR2 YYEEEE. The CDR3 here is CASSLAGTSTDTQYF. For the CDR3, the DNA is TGTGCCAGCAGCTTGGCGGGGACCAGCACAGATACGCAGTATTTT.

This clonotype has a handful of counts. The chain combines TRBV20-1 with TRBJ2-7; 9 bases are a match to TRBD1. The V and J ends lost 0 bases and 2 bases, in that order; junction bases with no gene match: 5. The CDR3 sequence is 15 residues long. Germline V gene lookup returns CDR1 DFQATT and CDR2 SNEGSKA (reference sequence). CDR3 DNA sequence: TGCAGTGCTAGAGATTGGGACAGGGACCCCTACGAGCAGTACTTC. It encodes CSARDWDRDPYEQYF.

This clonotype has only a few counts. The V gene is TRBV3-1, the J gene TRBJ2-1; 11 nucleotides align to TRBD1. CDR3 length: 17 residues. Trimming removed 1 base from V and 5 bases from J; junction bases left unmatched: 7. Germline V gives CDR1 LGHDT, CDR2 YNNKEL (reference sequence). Here the CDR3 DNA reads TGTGCCAGCAGCCAAGTAGGGACAGGGGGTATCAACAATGAGCAGTTCTTC. It translates to CASSQVGTGGINNEQFF.

The chain has TRBV28 and TRBJ2-3; 7 bases agree with TRBD1. Germline V gene data show CDR1 as MDHEN and CDR2 as SYDVKM. V lost 1 base and J lost 4; bases outside the gene matches: 14. The CDR3 is 18 residues long. The CDR3 loop is CASSLSLSTGSSADTQYF. The CDR3 DNA reads as TGTGCCAGCAGTTTATCCCTCTCGACAGGGAGTTCGGCAGATACGCAGTATTTT. Based on the CDR3 plus reference TRBV28 and TRBJ2-3, the full variable domain is DVKVTQSSRYLVKRTGEKVFLECVQDMDHENMFWYRQDPGLGLRLIYFSYDVKMKEKGDIPEGYSVSREKKERFSLILESASTNQTSMYLCASSLSLSTGSSADTQYFGPGTRLTVL.

This clonotype was counted many times. This rearrangement joins TRBV20-1 to TRBJ2-7, with 12 bases aligning to TRBD2. Germline assignment: CDR1 DFQATT and CDR2 SNEGSKA (reference sequence). With V trimmed by 5 bases and J by 1 base, 6 bases remained unmatched. CDR3 size: 15 residues. In nucleotides, the CDR3 is TGCAGTGCTCTAAAGACTAGCGGGGGTTCCTACGAGCAGTACTTC. Protein: CSALKTSGGSYEQYF.

This clonotype was observed a handful of times. The V gene is TRBV12-3 or TRBV12-4, the J gene TRBJ2-7; D may be TRBD1 or TRBD2 (5 bases each). V was trimmed by 6 bases and J by 9 bases, leaving 21 bases between them. This CDR3 has 14 residues. The CDR3: CASSPGTVPQGQYF. The CDR3 DNA follows: TGTGCCAGCAGCCCCGGGACGGTCCCTCAGGGGCAGTACTTC.

This clonotype appeared a few times. This chain joins TRBV6-1 and TRBJ2-7, with 13 bases identical to TRBD2. This CDR3 has 15 amino acids. Per germline, CDR1 MNHNS and CDR2 SASEGT. Trimming at V came to 6 bases and at J to 3 bases, leaving 5 bases not matched to a gene. The CDR3 reads CASRGGLAGDYEQYF. The CDR3 DNA is TGTGCCAGCAGGGGTGGACTAGCGGGGGACTACGAGCAGTACTTC.

V and J are TRBV5-1 and TRBJ2-2, with 9 bases aligning to TRBD2. V was clipped by 4 bases and J by 3 bases; unmatched bases: 4. This CDR3 spans 15 amino acids. CDR1 is SGHRS, CDR2 YFSETQ, per germline. CDR3 amino acids: CASSAGGGDTGELFF. DNA of the CDR3: TGCGCCAGCAGCGCCGGCGGGGGGGACACCGGGGAGCTGTTTTTT.

J is TRBJ2-1 and V is TRBV7-2; D remains ambiguous. This CDR3 region has 15 residues. V was cut by 5 bases and J by 0 bases, with 11 bases left in between. Germline lookup yields CDR1 SGHTA and CDR2 FQGNSA. The CDR3 here is CASSPQMSSYNEQFF. The CDR3 coding sequence is TGTGCCAGCAGCCCCCAGATGAGCTCCTACAATGAGCAGTTCTTC.